The 23 T cell receptor beta chains given below trace back to one sample, sequenced in a study of blood T cell repertoires in COVID-19. The method was immunoSEQ multiplex PCR; TCRdb's version includes in-frame clones alone and lacks a portion of them. There are about 220,000 clones in the sample; 75% to 85% occur only once, and around 2.5% lies in the top ten. Sequenced: peripheral blood. The source of these receptors is a woman aged 70-85 years with COVID-19, enrolled during active disease.

The chain carries TRBV6-6 and TRBJ1-5, with D possibly TRBD1 on 6 matching bases. V lost 4 bases and J lost 5, with 15 bases in between. Germline V gives CDR1 MNHNY, CDR2 SVGAGI (reference sequence). The CDR3 is made up of 15 amino acids. The DNA for the CDR3 is TGTGCCAGCAGTTCCCCCCGGGACACCCATCAGCCCCAGCATTTT. Translating gives CASSSPRDTHQPQHF.

The rearrangement uses TRBV5-1 and TRBJ2-7, with 7 bases that match TRBD1. V lost 4 bases to trimming and J lost 5 bases; unmatched junction nucleotides: 12. The germline CDR1 and CDR2 sequences are SGHRS and YFSETQ. CDR3 size: 15 residues. DNA for the CDR3: TGCGCCAGCAGCGGTGGACAGGCCCGAGGTGACGAGCAGTACTTC. Its protein product is CASSGGQARGDEQYF.

The gene calls are TRBV4-3 and TRBJ1-2; possible D gene TRBD1, 6 bases. CDR3 length: 15 amino acids. Trimming removed 3 bases from V and 4 bases from J, with 15 bases in between. The germline V gene encodes CDR1 LGHNA and CDR2 YSLEER. The CDR3 sequence: CASSQIDGQSYGYTF. CDR3 coding DNA: TGCGCCAGCAGCCAGATAGACGGACAGAGCTATGGCTACACCTTC.

V gene TRBV9 combines with J gene TRBJ1-3, with 7 positions matching TRBD1. The CDR3 has 15 amino acids. The J segment lost 2 bases and the V segment lost 1 base, leaving 3 bases of the junction unmatched. Germline V gene data show CDR1 as SGDLS and CDR2 as YYNGEE. The chain's CDR3 is CASSVSQGAGNTIYF. The CDR3 DNA follows: TGTGCCAGCAGCGTATCGCAGGGGGCTGGAAACACCATATATTTT.

The chain joins TRBV10-3 to TRBJ1-2; D not certain. CDR1 is ENHRY and CDR2 is SYGVKD in the germline V gene. Trimming shortened V by 5 bases and J by 8 bases, and 18 bases separated the two germline ends. This CDR3 spans 14 amino acids. The CDR3 nucleotides are TGTGCCATCAGTCTTCTCGGGGAATTAGAAGGCTACACCTTC. This codes for CAISLLGELEGYTF.

This clone appeared a few times. This rearrangement joins TRBV4-3 to TRBJ1-2, with TRBD1 matching 9 bases. Germline trimming cut 4 bases from V and 2 bases from J; bases unmatched to any gene: 2. There are 14 residues in the CDR3. Germline CDR1 LGHNA, CDR2 YSLEER. The CDR3, as DNA: TGCGCCAGCAGCCTAGGACAGGGGAACTATGGCTACACCTTC. Residues: CASSLGQGNYGYTF.

The V call is TRBV18, the J call TRBJ1-1; TRBD1 matches 8 bases. V was pared by 3 bases and J by 1 base, with 7 bases of the junction left unmatched. The CDR3 covers 16 residues. Germline values: CDR1 KGHSH, CDR2 LQKENI. The CDR3 loop reads CASSPLGGQGNTEAFF. The CDR3 DNA is TGTGCCAGCTCACCGCTAGGAGGACAGGGGAACACTGAAGCTTTCTTT.

The genes are TRBV10-2 and TRBJ2-1; weak D call: TRBD1 (5 bases). CDR1 WSHSY and CDR2 SAAADI come from the germline V gene. This CDR3 is 14 amino acids long. V lost 9 bases and J lost 2, with 14 bases in between. CDR3 nucleotides: TGCGCCAGTAGAGCCGACAGTCCCTACAATGAGCAGTTCTTC. It codes for CASRADSPYNEQFF.

With regard to this clone: Other nucleotide sequences in the sample specify the same CDR3. V is TRBV7-2 and J is TRBJ1-2, with TRBD1 identical over 12 bases. Germline V gene lookup returns CDR1 SGHTA and CDR2 FQGNSA. Trimming took 5 bases from V and 8 from J; bases not matched to a gene: 6. The CDR3 is made up of 14 amino acids. DNA of the CDR3: TGTGCCAGCAGCCCGGGACAGGGGGCGGGAGGCTACACCTTC. This gives the protein CASSPGQGAGGYTF.

The chain carries TRBV7-2 and TRBJ1-1; D possibly corresponds to TRBD1 (6 bases). Trimming took off 5 bases at V and 5 bases at J, with 15 bases between the two ends. Germline V gives CDR1 SGHTA, CDR2 FQGNSA. This CDR3 has 14 amino acids. The CDR3 nucleotides are TGTGCCAGCAGCACAATGGGGGCTTGGACTGAAGCTTTCTTT. It encodes CASSTMGAWTEAFF.

This clone was seen once. The V gene is TRBV7-2, the J gene TRBJ2-2, with 8 bases lining up with TRBD2. V was pared by 5 bases and J by 5 bases, with 16 bases of the junction left unmatched. The germline CDR1 and CDR2 sequences are SGHTA and FQGNSA. This CDR3 comprises 18 residues. CDR3 DNA: TGTGCCAGCAGCCCCCTTCGACTAGCGAAGGATATGACCGGGGAGCTGTTTTTT. Translating gives CASSPLRLAKDMTGELFF.

This clone showed up just a few times. This sample also contains other DNA sequences that code for the same CDR3. The chain recombines TRBV19 with TRBJ1-1, with D unresolved. V was clipped by 6 bases and J by 5 bases, with 13 bases between them. The CDR3 is 13 amino acids. CDR1 and CDR2 from the germline V gene are LNHDA and SQIVND (reference sequence). The CDR3 DNA is TGTGCCAGTAGCCTGACCGGGAGAACTGAAGCTTTCTTT. Translation gives CASSLTGRTEAFF. Together with reference TRBV19 and TRBJ1-1, the CDR3 gives the full variable domain: DGGITQSPKYLFRKEGQNVTLSCEQNLNHDAMYWYRQDPGQGLRLIYYSQIVNDFQKGDIAEGYSVSREKKESFPLTVTSAQKNPTAFYLCASSLTGRTEAFFGQGTRLTVV.

V and J are TRBV6-2 or TRBV6-3 and TRBJ2-7, with 8 bases matching TRBD1. The CDR3 extends over 15 amino acids. V shed 2 bases, J shed 2 bases, and the junction held 5 bases outside the gene matches. Per the germline V gene, CDR1 is MNHEY and CDR2 is SVGEGT. CDR3: CASSYAGQGPYEQYF. CDR3 DNA sequence: TGTGCCAGCAGTTACGCCGGACAGGGCCCCTACGAGCAGTACTTC.

This chain joins TRBV11-3 and TRBJ2-7; 7 nucleotides line up with TRBD1. The germline V gene encodes CDR1 SGHNT and CDR2 YENEEA. The CDR3 is 11 residues long. J lost 7 bases, V lost 5 bases, and 2 bases had no gene match. CDR3: CASSQQGEQYF. CDR3 coding DNA: TGTGCCAGCAGCCAACAGGGGGAGCAGTACTTC.

The chain carries TRBV20-1 and TRBJ2-3, with D possibly matching TRBD2 (6 bases). The CDR3 sequence is 11 residues long. The germline gives CDR1 DFQATT, CDR2 SNEGSKA (reference sequence). Trimming removed 3 bases from V and 10 bases from J, with 11 bases in between. CDR3 sequence: CSASGGAPQYF. The DNA of the CDR3 is TGCAGTGCTAGTGGCGGGGCCCCGCAGTATTTT.

The chain links TRBV30 to TRBJ1-1; D gene unclear. The CDR3 has 13 amino acids. CDR1 and CDR2 from the germline V gene are GTSNPN and SVGIG (reference sequence). Trimming removed 2 bases at V and 0 bases at J, with 7 bases between. The CDR3 nucleotides read TGTGCCTGGAGTCGAGGTTTGAACACTGAAGCTTTCTTT. Residues: CAWSRGLNTEAFF.

The chain recombines TRBV6-6 with TRBJ2-7, with 7 bases identical to TRBD1. Germline V lookup: CDR1 MNHNY, CDR2 SVGAGI (reference sequence). This CDR3 comprises 12 residues. V was clipped by 6 bases and J by 5 bases; unmatched bases: 4. The CDR3 coding sequence is TGTGCCAGCAGCAGGGGACAGAACGAGCAGTACTTC. This sequence encodes CASSRGQNEQYF.

V usage is TRBV11-3 and J usage is TRBJ2-1, with 8 bases aligning to TRBD2. The CDR3 spans 15 residues. The V gene's germline CDR1 is SGHNT and CDR2 YENEEA. V shed 8 bases and J 5 bases; nucleotides not matched to a gene: 11. The CDR3 region has the DNA TGTGCCAGCTCCCTAAGAAGCGGGGGCAACAATGAGCAGTTCTTC. Amino acid sequence: CASSLRSGGNNEQFF.

V gene TRBV3-1 (or the pseudogene TRBV3-2) combines with J gene TRBJ2-7; 7 positions agree with TRBD1. V dropped 3 bases and J dropped 0; count of bases not matched to a gene: 5. In germline, CDR1 is LGHDT, CDR2 YNNKEL (reference sequence). CDR3 length equals 15 residues. CDR3 bases: TGTGCCAGCAGCCATACGGGACAGTCCTCCTACGAGCAGTACTTC. Protein: CASSHTGQSSYEQYF.

This sequence joins TRBV6-2 or TRBV6-3 and TRBJ1-3, with a tentative D call TRBD1 (5 bases). The CDR3 extends over 15 amino acids. Between the trimmed V and J ends, which lost 5 bases and 0 bases, there was a span of 11 bases. Germline V CDR1 and CDR2: MNHEY, SVGEGT. The CDR3 protein is CASSATGSSGNTIYF. The CDR3 nucleotides are TGTGCCAGCAGTGCTACAGGAAGCTCTGGAAACACCATATATTTT.

The chain uses TRBV9 and TRBJ1-1, with 7 nucleotides matching TRBD1. V dropped 4 bases and J dropped 5; count of bases not matched to a gene: 20. The CDR3 has 18 residues. Germline CDR1 SGDLS, CDR2 YYNGEE. This chain's CDR3 is CASSPRRIVAGGLTEAFF. The CDR3 DNA is TGTGCCAGCAGCCCAAGAAGGATAGTGGCAGGGGGGTTAACTGAAGCTTTCTTT.

V usage is TRBV11-3 and J usage is TRBJ1-2, with D possibly TRBD1 on 5 matching bases. V lost 1 base, J lost 0 bases, and 6 bases lay in between. The CDR3 length is 14 residues. The germline V gene encodes CDR1 SGHNT and CDR2 YENEEA. The CDR3 region is CASSLGQSNYGYTF. The CDR3 coding sequence is TGTGCCAGCAGCTTAGGACAGTCTAACTATGGCTACACCTTC.

This chain joins TRBV9 and TRBJ2-7; tentatively, D is TRBD1 (5 bases). The CDR3 is 13 amino acids. Germline values: CDR1 SGDLS, CDR2 YYNGEE. V was shortened by 0 bases and J by 3 bases, with 7 bases between the two germline ends. CDR3 bases: TGTGCCAGCAGCGTAGCAGGGAACTACGAGCAGTACTTC. Translating it yields CASSVAGNYEQYF.